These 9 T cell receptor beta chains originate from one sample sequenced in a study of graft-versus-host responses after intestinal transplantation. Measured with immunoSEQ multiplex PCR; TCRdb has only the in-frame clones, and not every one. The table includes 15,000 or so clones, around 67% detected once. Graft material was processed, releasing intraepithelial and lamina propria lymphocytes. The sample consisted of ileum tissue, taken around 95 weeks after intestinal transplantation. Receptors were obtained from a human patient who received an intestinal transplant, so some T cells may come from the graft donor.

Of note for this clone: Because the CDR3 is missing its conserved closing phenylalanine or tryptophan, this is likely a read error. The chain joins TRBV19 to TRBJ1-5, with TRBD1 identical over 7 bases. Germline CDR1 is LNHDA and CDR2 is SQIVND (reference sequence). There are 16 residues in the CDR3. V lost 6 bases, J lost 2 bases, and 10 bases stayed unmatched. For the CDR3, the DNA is TGTGCCAGTAGGTCCAGGACAGGTCTTGGCAATCAGCCCCAGCATCTT. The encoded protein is CASRSRTGLGNQPQHL.

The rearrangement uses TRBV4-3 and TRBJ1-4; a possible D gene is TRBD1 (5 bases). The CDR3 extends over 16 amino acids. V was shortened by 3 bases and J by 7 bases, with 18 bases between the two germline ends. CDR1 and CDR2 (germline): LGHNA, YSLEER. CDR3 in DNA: TGCGCCAGCAGCCAGTACAACTATCGGGGGAGTGAAAAACTGTTTTTT. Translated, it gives CASSQYNYRGSEKLFF.

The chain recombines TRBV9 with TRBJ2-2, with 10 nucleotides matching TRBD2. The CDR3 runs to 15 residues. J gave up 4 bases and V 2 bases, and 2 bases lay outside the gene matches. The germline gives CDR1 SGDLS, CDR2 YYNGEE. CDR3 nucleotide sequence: TGTGCCAGCAGCGTCGGACTAGCGGCCACCGGGGAGCTGTTTTTT. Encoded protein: CASSVGLAATGELFF.

The CDR3 DNA sequence: TGCGCCAGCAGCCAACACAATTACAAGCGGAGTTCCTACAATGAGCAGTTCTTC. Protein: CASSQHNYKRSSYNEQFF. The chain is built from TRBV4-1 and TRBJ2-1; a possible D gene is TRBD2 (5 bases). The CDR3 sequence is 18 residues long. Looked up from germline, CDR1 is MGHRA and CDR2 is YSYEKL. V gave up 2 bases and J gave up 1 base, with 18 bases separating them.

The CDR3, as DNA: TGCAGCGTCGGGGACATCCCAAAGAACACTGAAGCTTTCTTT. The encoded protein is CSVGDIPKNTEAFF. This chain connects TRBV29-1 to TRBJ1-1; tentative D call: TRBD1 (6 bases). Germline V lookup: CDR1 SQVTM, CDR2 ANQGSEA. The CDR3 extends over 14 amino acids. V gave up 6 bases and J gave up 1 base, with 15 bases separating them.

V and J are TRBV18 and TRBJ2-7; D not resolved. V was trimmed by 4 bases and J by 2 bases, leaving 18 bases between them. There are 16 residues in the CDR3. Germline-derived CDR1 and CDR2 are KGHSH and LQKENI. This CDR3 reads CASSLAFAALTYEQYF. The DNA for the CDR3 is TGTGCCAGCTCACTAGCATTCGCCGCGCTTACCTACGAGCAGTACTTC. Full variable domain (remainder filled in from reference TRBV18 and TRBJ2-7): NAGVMQNPRHLVRRRGQEARLRCSPMKGHSHVYWYRQLPEEGLKFMVYLQKENIIDESGMPKERFSAEFPKEGPSILRIQQVVRGDSAAYFCASSLAFAALTYEQYFGPGTRLTVT.

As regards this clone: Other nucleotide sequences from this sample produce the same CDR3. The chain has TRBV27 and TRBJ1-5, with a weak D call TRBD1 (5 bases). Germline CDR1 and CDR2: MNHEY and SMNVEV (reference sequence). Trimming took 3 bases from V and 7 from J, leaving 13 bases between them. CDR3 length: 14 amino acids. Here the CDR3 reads CASSLSQGSQPQHF. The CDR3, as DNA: TGTGCCAGCAGTTTGAGCCAGGGAAGCCAGCCCCAGCATTTT.

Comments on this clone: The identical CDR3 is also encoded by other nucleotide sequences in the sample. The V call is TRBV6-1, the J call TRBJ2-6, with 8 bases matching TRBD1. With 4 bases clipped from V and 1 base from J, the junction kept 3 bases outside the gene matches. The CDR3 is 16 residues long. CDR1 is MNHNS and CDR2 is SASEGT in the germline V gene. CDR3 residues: CASSVTGGSGANVLTF. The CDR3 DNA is TGTGCCAGCAGTGTAACAGGGGGTTCTGGGGCCAACGTCCTGACTTTC.

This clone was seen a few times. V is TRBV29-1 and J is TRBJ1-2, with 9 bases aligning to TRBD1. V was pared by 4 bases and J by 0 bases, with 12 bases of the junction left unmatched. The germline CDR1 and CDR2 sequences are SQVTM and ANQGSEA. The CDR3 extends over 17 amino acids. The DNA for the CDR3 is TGCAGCGTTGCCCTCGACAGGGGGACCTACTCTAACTATGGCTACACCTTC. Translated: CSVALDRGTYSNYGYTF.